The next 9 T cell receptor beta chains were all read from a single sample in a study of T-cell reconstitution after alpha-beta-depleted transplantation in children. TCRbeta library preparation incorporated unique molecular identifiers. TCRdb analysed the PCR reads with MiXCR anew, one entry per CDR3 protein. The data show approximately 1,000,000 distinct CDR3 sequences, with 25% to 30% seen just once and 28% held by the top ten. The sequenced sample was PBMCs, mostly from graft donor cells, obtained 360 days after TCRalphabeta/CD19-depleted stem cell transplant. These receptors originate from a boy less than two years old who had a stem cell transplant for SCID, so the T cells may come from the graft donor.

This rearrangement joins TRBV5-1 to TRBJ2-7; D gene unclear. There are 17 residues in the CDR3. Germline CDR1 is SGHRS and CDR2 is YFSETQ. V was clipped by 4 bases and J by 7 bases, with 27 bases between them. CDR3 residues: CASSTPYTGPTLQEQYF. In DNA, the CDR3 is TGCGCCAGCAGCACCCCATATACCGGGCCCACCCTTCAGGAGCAGTACTTC.

This rearrangement joins TRBV7-9 to TRBJ2-3, with D tentatively TRBD1 or TRBD2 (5 bases each). Germline V gives CDR1 SEHNR, CDR2 FQNEAQ (reference sequence). V lost 3 bases and J lost 8, with 18 bases in between. The CDR3 covers 15 residues. CDR3 DNA: TGTGCCAGCAGCTTGACCGGGACCGGACCGGGTACGCAGTATTTT. Translating gives CASSLTGTGPGTQYF. Based on the CDR3 plus reference TRBV7-9 and TRBJ2-3, the full variable domain is DTGVSQNPRHKITKRGQNVTFRCDPISEHNRLYWYRQTLGQGPEFLTYFQNEAQLEKSRLLSDRFSAERPKGSFSTLEIQRTEQGDSAMYLCASSLTGTGPGTQYFGPGTRLTVL.

This clonotype was recorded a few times. The V call is TRBV29-1, the J call TRBJ2-7; the D gene is possibly TRBD2 (5 bases). In germline, CDR1 is SQVTM, CDR2 ANQGSEA. The V end was cut by 7 bases, the J end by 6 bases, with 19 bases between. CDR3 length: 13 residues. CDR3 sequence: CSAGADLMGEQYF. CDR3 DNA: TGCAGCGCCGGAGCGGACTTAATGGGCGAGCAGTACTTC.

The gene calls are TRBV2 and TRBJ2-1; 7 bases are a match to TRBD1. After removal of 5 bases from V and 5 bases from J, the junction contained 15 bases not matched to a gene. CDR1 is SNHLY, CDR2 FYNNEI, per germline. The CDR3 is made up of 17 amino acids. The CDR3 protein is CASSRGEGGFVDNEQFF. In nucleotides, the CDR3 is TGTGCCAGCAGTCGTGGCGAAGGGGGCTTTGTCGACAATGAGCAGTTCTTC.

This chain uses TRBV5-1 with TRBJ2-1, with D maybe TRBD1 (6 bases). The V and J ends lost 5 bases and 0 bases respectively, with 9 bases between them. CDR3 length: 14 residues. CDR1 and CDR2 from the germline V gene are SGHRS and YFSETQ. The CDR3 loop reads CASRWGHSYNEQFF. Written as DNA, the CDR3 is TGCGCCAGCAGATGGGGGCACTCCTACAATGAGCAGTTCTTC.

The rearrangement joins TRBV19 to TRBJ1-1, with D possibly TRBD1 on 5 matching bases. This CDR3 has 13 residues. V was trimmed by 3 bases and J by 3 bases, leaving 8 bases between them. Germline V CDR1 and CDR2: LNHDA, SQIVND (reference sequence). The chain's CDR3 is CASSMGRDTEAFF. CDR3 sequence (DNA): TGTGCCAGTAGTATGGGCAGGGACACTGAAGCTTTCTTT. Variable domain in full (rest from reference TRBV19 and TRBJ1-1): DGGITQSPKYLFRKEGQNVTLSCEQNLNHDAMYWYRQDPGQGLRLIYYSQIVNDFQKGDIAEGYSVSREKKESFPLTVTSAQKNPTAFYLCASSMGRDTEAFFGQGTRLTVV.

This rearrangement joins TRBV20-1 to TRBJ2-7; 7 nucleotides line up with TRBD1. V was clipped by 5 bases and J by 1 base; unmatched bases: 5. CDR3 length: 13 amino acids. From germline, CDR1 is DFQATT and CDR2 SNEGSKA (reference sequence). The CDR3 loop reads CSALRDSSYEQYF. The CDR3 nucleotides are TGCAGTGCTCTCCGGGACAGTTCCTACGAGCAGTACTTC.

The CDR3 DNA sequence: TGTGCCAGCAGCCCCGAGAGGACAGGGGCATTACTCGTGTCCTACGAGCAGTACTTC. Translation gives CASSPERTGALLVSYEQYF. The chain is built from TRBV11-1 and TRBJ2-7; 9 bases map to TRBD1. CDR3 length equals 19 residues. Germline V gene lookup returns CDR1 SGHAT and CDR2 FQDESV (reference sequence). Trimming took 5 bases from V and 1 from J; bases not matched to a gene: 18.

The CDR3 sequence: CASSQLVVDGGYTF. The CDR3 bases are TGCGCCAGCAGCCAATTGGTAGTGGATGGTGGCTACACCTTC. The rearrangement links TRBV4-1 to TRBJ1-2; D gene unclear. V shed 2 bases and J shed 7 bases, with 14 bases lying between them. Germline-derived CDR1 and CDR2 are MGHRA and YSYEKL. The CDR3 totals 14 residues.